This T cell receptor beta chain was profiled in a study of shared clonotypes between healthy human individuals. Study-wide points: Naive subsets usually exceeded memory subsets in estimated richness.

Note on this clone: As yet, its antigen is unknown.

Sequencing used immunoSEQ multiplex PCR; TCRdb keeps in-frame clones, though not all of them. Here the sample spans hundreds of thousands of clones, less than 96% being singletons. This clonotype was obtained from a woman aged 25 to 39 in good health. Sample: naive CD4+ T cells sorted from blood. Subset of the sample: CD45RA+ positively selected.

CDR3 DNA sequence: TGCGCCAGCAGTGGGAATTCCTACGAGCAGTACTTC. Amino acid sequence: CASSGNSYEQYF. The rearrangement joins TRBV10-1 to TRBJ2-7; no reliable D call. Deletions cut 4 bases from V and 1 base from J, with 5 bases between. This CDR3 comprises 12 residues. Germline values: CDR1 WNHNN, CDR2 SYGVQD (reference sequence).